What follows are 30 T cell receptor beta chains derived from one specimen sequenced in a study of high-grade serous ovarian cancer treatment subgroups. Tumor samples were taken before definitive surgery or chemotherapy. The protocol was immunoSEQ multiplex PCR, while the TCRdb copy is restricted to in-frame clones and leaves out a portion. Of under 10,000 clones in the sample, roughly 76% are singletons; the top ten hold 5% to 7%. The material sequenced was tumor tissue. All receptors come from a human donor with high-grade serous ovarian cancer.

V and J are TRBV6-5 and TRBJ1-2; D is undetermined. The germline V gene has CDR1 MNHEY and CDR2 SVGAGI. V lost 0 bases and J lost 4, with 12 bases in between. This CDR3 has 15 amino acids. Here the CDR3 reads CASSYSTLSVYGYTF. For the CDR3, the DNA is TGTGCCAGCAGTTACTCGACCCTTTCTGTCTATGGCTACACCTTC.

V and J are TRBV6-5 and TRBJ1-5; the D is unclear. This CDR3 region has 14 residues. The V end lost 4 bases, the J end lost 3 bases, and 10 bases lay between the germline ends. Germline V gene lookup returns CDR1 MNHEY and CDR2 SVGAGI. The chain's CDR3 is CASSSRSSNQPQHF. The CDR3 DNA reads TGTGCCAGCAGTTCCAGATCCTCCAATCAGCCCCAGCATTTT.

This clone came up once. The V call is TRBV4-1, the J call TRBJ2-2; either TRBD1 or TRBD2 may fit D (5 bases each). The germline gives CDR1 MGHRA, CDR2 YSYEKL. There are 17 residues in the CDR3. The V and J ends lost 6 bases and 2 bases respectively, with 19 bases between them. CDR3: CASSRARDPSNTGELFF. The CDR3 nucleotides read TGCGCCAGCAGTCGAGCGAGGGACCCATCAAACACCGGGGAGCTGTTTTTT.

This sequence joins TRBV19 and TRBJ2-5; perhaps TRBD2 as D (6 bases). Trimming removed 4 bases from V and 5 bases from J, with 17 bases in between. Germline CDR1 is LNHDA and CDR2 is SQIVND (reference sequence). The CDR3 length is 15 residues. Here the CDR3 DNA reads TGTGCCAGTAGTACTCGGGACTCAAGGCGGGAGACCCAGTACTTC. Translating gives CASSTRDSRRETQYF. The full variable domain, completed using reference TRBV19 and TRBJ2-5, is DGGITQSPKYLFRKEGQNVTLSCEQNLNHDAMYWYRQDPGQGLRLIYYSQIVNDFQKGDIAEGYSVSREKKESFPLTVTSAQKNPTAFYLCASSTRDSRRETQYFGPGTRLLVL.

The CDR3 coding sequence is TGCGCCAGCAGCTCCGGGACAGGGAGTACGTTGAGTGAGACCCAGTACTTC. This gives the protein CASSSGTGSTLSETQYF. The chain links TRBV5-1 to TRBJ2-5; 9 nucleotides align to TRBD1. CDR1 and CDR2 from the germline V gene are SGHRS and YFSETQ. Trimming took 3 bases from V and 5 from J; bases not matched to a gene: 14. This CDR3 has 17 amino acids.

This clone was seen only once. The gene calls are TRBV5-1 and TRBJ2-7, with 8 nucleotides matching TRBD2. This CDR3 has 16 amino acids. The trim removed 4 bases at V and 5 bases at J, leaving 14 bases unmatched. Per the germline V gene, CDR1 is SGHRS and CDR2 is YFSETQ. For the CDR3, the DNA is TGCGCCAGCAGCCCCAACCTACTAGCGGTATCTCACGAGCAGTACTTC. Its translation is CASSPNLLAVSHEQYF.

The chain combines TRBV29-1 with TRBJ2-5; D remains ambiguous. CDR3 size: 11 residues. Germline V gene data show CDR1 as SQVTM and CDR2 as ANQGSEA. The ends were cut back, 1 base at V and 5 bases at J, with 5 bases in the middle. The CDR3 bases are TGCAGCGTTGAAGTGGGTGAGACCCAGTACTTC. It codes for CSVEVGETQYF.

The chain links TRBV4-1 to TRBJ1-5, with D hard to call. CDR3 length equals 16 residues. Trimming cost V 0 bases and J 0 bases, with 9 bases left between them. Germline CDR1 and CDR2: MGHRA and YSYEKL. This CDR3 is CASSQEAANSNQPQHF. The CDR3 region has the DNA TGCGCCAGCAGCCAAGAAGCGGCGAATAGCAATCAGCCCCAGCATTTT.

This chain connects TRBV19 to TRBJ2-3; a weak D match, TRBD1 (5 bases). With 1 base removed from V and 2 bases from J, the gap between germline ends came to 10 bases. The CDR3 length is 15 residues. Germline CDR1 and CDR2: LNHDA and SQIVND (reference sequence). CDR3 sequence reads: CASSIGQGVTDTQYF. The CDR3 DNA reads TGTGCCAGTAGTATAGGCCAGGGCGTCACAGATACGCAGTATTTT.

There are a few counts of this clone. Written as DNA, the CDR3 is TGCGCCAGCAGCCAGTACGGCGGTAACTATGGCTACACCTTC. It encodes CASSQYGGNYGYTF. This chain connects TRBV4-3 to TRBJ1-2; the D is unclear. V gave up 3 bases and J gave up 1 base, with 9 bases separating them. The CDR3 is 14 residues long. Germline V gives CDR1 LGHNA, CDR2 YSLEER.

This chain's CDR3 is CASSRGGTGGRTEAFF. CDR3 bases: TGCGCCAGCAGCAGGGGGGGGACAGGGGGCAGGACTGAAGCTTTCTTT. The J gene is TRBJ1-1, the V gene TRBV5-1, with TRBD1 identical over 12 bases. Germline V gene lookup returns CDR1 SGHRS and CDR2 YFSETQ. This CDR3 comprises 16 residues. V lost 4 bases and J lost 5; bases outside the gene matches: 9.

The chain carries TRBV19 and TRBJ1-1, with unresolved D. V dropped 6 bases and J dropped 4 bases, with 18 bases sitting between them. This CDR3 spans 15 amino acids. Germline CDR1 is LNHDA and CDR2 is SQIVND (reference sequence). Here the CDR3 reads CASSLGRSEGTEAFF. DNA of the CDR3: TGTGCCAGTAGCCTCGGGCGGTCAGAGGGCACTGAAGCTTTCTTT.

Here the CDR3 DNA reads TGTGCCAGCAGATGGGGGAGGGACACTGAAGCTTTCTTT. Its protein product is CASRWGRDTEAFF. The rearrangement joins TRBV6-6 to TRBJ1-1; D perhaps matches TRBD1 (5 bases). The CDR3 has 13 residues. The V gene's germline CDR1 is MNHNY and CDR2 SVGAGI (reference sequence). The V end lost 6 bases, the J end lost 3 bases, and 11 bases lay between the germline ends.

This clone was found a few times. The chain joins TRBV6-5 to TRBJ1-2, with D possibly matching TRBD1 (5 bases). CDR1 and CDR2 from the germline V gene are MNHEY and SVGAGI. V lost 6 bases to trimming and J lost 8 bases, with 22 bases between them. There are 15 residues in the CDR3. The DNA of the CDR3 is TGTGCCAGCAGCCCCCACGCCATAGTTTCAGGGGGCTACACCTTC. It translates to CASSPHAIVSGGYTF.

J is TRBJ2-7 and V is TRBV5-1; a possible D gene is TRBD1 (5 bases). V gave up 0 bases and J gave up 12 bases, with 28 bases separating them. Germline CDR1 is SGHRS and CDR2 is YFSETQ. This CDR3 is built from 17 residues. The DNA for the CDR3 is TGCGCCAGCAGCTTGGGTAGTAGGGGTCTCCTCCCTACGATCGCGTACTTC. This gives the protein CASSLGSRGLLPTIAYF.

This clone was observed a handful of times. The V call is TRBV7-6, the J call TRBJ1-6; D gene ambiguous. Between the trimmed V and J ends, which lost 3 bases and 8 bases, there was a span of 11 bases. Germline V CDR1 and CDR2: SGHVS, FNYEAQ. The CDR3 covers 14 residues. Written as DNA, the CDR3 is TGTGCCAGCAGCTTGCGCCTTCGGGATTCACCCCTCCACTTT. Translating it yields CASSLRLRDSPLHF.

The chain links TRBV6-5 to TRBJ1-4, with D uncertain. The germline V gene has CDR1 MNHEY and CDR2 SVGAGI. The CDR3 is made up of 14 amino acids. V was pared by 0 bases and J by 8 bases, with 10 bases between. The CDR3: CASSYSRTAEKLFF. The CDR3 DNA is TGTGCCAGCAGTTACTCGAGAACAGCGGAAAAACTGTTTTTT.

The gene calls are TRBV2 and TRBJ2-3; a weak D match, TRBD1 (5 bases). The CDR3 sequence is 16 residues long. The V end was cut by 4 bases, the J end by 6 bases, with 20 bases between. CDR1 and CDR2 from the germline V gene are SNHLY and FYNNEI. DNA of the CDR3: TGTGCCAGCAGTGCAATAATAGGGGCGATGCGGGATACGCAGTATTTT. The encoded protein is CASSAIIGAMRDTQYF.

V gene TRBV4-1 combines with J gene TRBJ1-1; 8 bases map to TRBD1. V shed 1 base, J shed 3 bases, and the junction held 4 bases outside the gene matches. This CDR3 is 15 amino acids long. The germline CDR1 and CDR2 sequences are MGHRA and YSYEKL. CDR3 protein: CASSQVRQGYTEAFF. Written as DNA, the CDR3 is TGCGCCAGCAGCCAAGTTCGACAGGGGTACACTGAAGCTTTCTTT.

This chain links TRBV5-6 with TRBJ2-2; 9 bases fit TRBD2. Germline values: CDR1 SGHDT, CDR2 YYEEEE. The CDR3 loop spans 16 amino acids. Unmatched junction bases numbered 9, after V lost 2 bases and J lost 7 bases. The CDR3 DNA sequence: TGTGCCAGCAGCTTTCGGGCGGGGGGGCCCCGCGGGGAGCTGTTTTTT. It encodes CASSFRAGGPRGELFF.

The CDR3 here is CASSFGPGNTIYF. The CDR3 DNA reads as TGTGCCAGCAGCTTTGGGCCTGGAAACACCATATATTTT. V and J are TRBV11-2 and TRBJ1-3; D gene uncertain. V was trimmed by 3 bases and J by 2 bases, leaving 5 bases between them. CDR1 and CDR2 from the germline V gene are SGHAT and FQNNGV. The CDR3 covers 13 residues.

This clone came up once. Here the CDR3 DNA reads TGTGCCAGCATGGAGGCTGGGGATGCCAAAAACATTCAGTACTTC. Amino acid sequence: CASMEAGDAKNIQYF. The V gene is TRBV6-5, the J gene TRBJ2-4; D might be TRBD2 (5 bases). V lost 7 bases and J lost 1, with 14 bases in between. The CDR3 has 15 amino acids. Germline V lookup: CDR1 MNHEY, CDR2 SVGAGI.

In DNA, the CDR3 is TGCGCCAGCAGCTTCTCAGGGGTAGGGGCCAACGTCCTGACTTTC. This sequence encodes CASSFSGVGANVLTF. V and J are TRBV5-1 and TRBJ2-6; D might be TRBD1 (6 bases). Trimming took off 2 bases at V and 4 bases at J, with 10 bases between the two ends. Per germline, CDR1 SGHRS and CDR2 YFSETQ. The CDR3 totals 15 residues. The variable domain in full, with the rest retrieved from reference TRBV5-1 and TRBJ2-6, is KAGVTQTPRYLIKTRGQQVTLSCSPISGHRSVSWYQQTPGQGLQFLFEYFSETQRNKGNFPGRFSGRQFSNSRSEMNVSTLELGDSALYLCASSFSGVGANVLTFGAGSRLTVL.

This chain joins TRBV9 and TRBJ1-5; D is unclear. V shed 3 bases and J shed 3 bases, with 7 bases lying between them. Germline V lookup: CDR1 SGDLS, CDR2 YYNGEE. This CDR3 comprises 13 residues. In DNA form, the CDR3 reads TGTGCCAGCAGCGCCGGCAACAATCAGCCCCAGCATTTT. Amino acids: CASSAGNNQPQHF. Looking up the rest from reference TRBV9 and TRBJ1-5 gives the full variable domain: DSGVTQTPKHLITATGQRVTLRCSPRSGDLSVYWYQQSLDQGLQFLIQYYNGEERAKGNILERFSAQQFPDLHSELNLSSLELGDSALYFCASSAGNNQPQHFGDGTRLSIL.

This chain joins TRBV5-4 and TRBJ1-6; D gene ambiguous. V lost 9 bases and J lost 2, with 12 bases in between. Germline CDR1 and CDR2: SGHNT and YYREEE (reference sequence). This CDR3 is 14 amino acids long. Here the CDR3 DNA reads TGTGCCACTTCGGGCCGAACCTATAATTCACCCCTCCACTTT. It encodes CATSGRTYNSPLHF.

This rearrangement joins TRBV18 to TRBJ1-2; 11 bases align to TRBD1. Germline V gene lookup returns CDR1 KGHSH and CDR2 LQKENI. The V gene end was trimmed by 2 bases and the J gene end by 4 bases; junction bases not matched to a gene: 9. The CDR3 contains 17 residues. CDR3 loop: CASSPKARTGGIYGYTF. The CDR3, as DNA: TGTGCCAGCTCACCAAAAGCGCGGACAGGGGGCATCTATGGCTACACCTTC.

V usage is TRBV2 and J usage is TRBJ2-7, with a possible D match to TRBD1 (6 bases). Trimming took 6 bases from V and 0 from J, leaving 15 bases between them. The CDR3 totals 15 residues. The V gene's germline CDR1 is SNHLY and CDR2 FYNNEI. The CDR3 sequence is CASSIGQGHSYEQYF. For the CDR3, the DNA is TGTGCCAGCAGCATCGGGCAGGGGCACTCCTACGAGCAGTACTTC.

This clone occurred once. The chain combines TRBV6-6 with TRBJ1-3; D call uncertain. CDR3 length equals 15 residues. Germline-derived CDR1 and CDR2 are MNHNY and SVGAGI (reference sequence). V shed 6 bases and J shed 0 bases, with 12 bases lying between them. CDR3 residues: CASRDPSGSGNTIYF. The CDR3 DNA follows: TGTGCCAGCAGGGACCCCTCGGGCTCTGGAAACACCATATATTTT.

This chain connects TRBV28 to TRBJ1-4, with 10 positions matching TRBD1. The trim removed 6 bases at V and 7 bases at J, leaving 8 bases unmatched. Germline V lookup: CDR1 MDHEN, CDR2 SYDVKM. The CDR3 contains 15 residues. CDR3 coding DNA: TGTGCCAGCAGGCTTCCGGGACAGGGGAGTGAAAAACTGTTTTTT. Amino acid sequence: CASRLPGQGSEKLFF.

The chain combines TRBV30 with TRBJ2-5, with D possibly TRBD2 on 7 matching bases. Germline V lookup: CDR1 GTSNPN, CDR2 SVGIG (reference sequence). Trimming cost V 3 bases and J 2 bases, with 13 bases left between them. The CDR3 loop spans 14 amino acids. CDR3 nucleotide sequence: TGTGCCTGGAGCCGGGGGGCGGGGCAAGAGACCCAGTACTTC. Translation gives CAWSRGAGQETQYF.